This TCR beta chain was captured in a study of cytomegalovirus exposure and HLA in healthy donors (dated by TCRdb to the late 2010s). Regarding the study in general: According to a later analysis, one platform produced both the roughly 120 validation repertoires and the 720 or so repertoires of the first cohort. The study aimed to test whether cataloging public T cell receptors could reveal signatures of past pathogen exposure. A separate validation cohort of approximately 130 different subjects was used in addition to the approximately 640-subject first cohort. High-throughput TCR immunosequencing, statistical association of individual TCRs with disease status, and machine learning were combined to predict cytomegalovirus infection status.

The CDR3 contains 14 residues, cysteine and phenylalanine counted. The retained sequence is limited to the CDR3, 42 bases, with the frame set at the first base. V and J are truncated by 2 bases and 5 bases respectively, leaving an intervening sequence of 10 bases. Sequences SGHNT (CDR1) and YENEEA (CDR2) are obtained from the germline V gene. Separate from the roughly 650-subject first cohort, the validation cohort of 95 to 150 subjects was the group to which the donors belonged. A note on this clone: Its cognate antigen has yet to be identified. Per-nucleotide qualities are absent, and no much larger clonotype sits a single base away.

The method was the immunoSEQ multiplex PCR assay. The study's own analysis went as follows. A statistical classification framework was built to diagnose cytomegalovirus status from the catalog of TCR beta chain sequences. Drawn from immuneACCESS, this table holds only the in-frame rearrangements with V and J called that TCRdb kept. Clones are partly lost; checked studies trace under half to an unresolved V gene and leave the rest unexplained. The DNA was the basis for D and trimming; V, J and clone size are from that table. The sample has 65,000 or so clones on record, about 90% of them singletons. 1% to 1.5% of the sample is taken by the ten largest. The paper as a whole reports these results and caveats: According to the authors, the approach could potentially be generalized to other disease states and immunological phenotypes. Subsequent analysis determined that TCRs grouped into clusters in the first cohort also showed a tendency toward co-occurrence across the roughly 110 validation repertoires, and approximately 93% of cluster scores exceeded 0. Most TCR sequences were seen in very few donors, while some public TCRs were found in many individuals. A total of 164 TCR beta chains were listed by the study as associated with cytomegalovirus. All 110 or so repertoires were used to score co-occurrence in the validation cohort in a later analysis, because that analysis had no HLA typing for the cohort. A few of the identified cytomegalovirus-associated TCR beta chains were confirmed in vitro to be specific for cytomegalovirus antigens. Cytomegalovirus status was reported to be diagnosed by the classifier with high specificity and sensitivity in both the original and validation cohorts.

This TCR was recovered from a woman aged 18-29 years in good health and CMV-seronegative. Sequences were obtained from PBMCs. The sequence is built from TRBV11-3 and TRBJ2-1, and perhaps TRBD2 as D gene, on 6 matching bases. The CDR3 loop reads CASSLRTTHNEQFF. Here is the DNA: TGTGCCAGCAGCTTAAGGACTACCCACAATGAGCAGTTCTTC.